This T cell receptor (beta chain) was sequenced in a study of CD8 T cells in Susac syndrome (dated by TCRdb to between 2018 and 2021). Concerning the study at large: Repertoire sequencing was used to test whether CD8+ T cell activation and differentiation in Susac syndrome was antigen driven. The clonality of the CD8+ T cell repertoire was compared across about a dozen healthy donors, some 14 Susac syndrome patients and fewer than 16 multiple sclerosis patients. General study outcomes and caveats: The TCR sequencing and HLA analysis was acknowledged to have included a relatively small number of individuals.

A word on this clonotype: What this receptor recognizes is not known. Base qualities are not recorded, but no much larger clone differs from it by a single base.

Peripheral blood CD8+ and CD4+ T cells from healthy donors, Susac syndrome patients and multiple sclerosis patients were profiled by high-throughput TCR beta sequencing. Multiple sclerosis controls were treatment-naive patients with stable or active relapsing-remitting disease fulfilling revised McDonald criteria. CD8+ TEMRA cells were enriched by FACS, while bulk CD8+ and CD4+ T cells were purified by magnetic negative isolation. Blood was drawn into EDTA tubes, processed within 24 hours, and PBMCs were isolated by density gradient centrifugation. PBMCs intended for TCR sequencing were cryopreserved in liquid nitrogen and were subsequently thawed in a 37 degrees C water bath. The sorted or isolated CD4+, CD8+ and CD8+ TEMRA cells had a purity of 90% or higher. RNA was extracted with the RNeasy kit and roughly 0.45 to 1 ug was reverse transcribed using random hexamers. The immunoSEQ multiplex PCR assay, which covers 54 Vbeta and 13 Jbeta segments, was used to amplify TCR beta CDR3 regions. PCR amplification bias was corrected by using a synthetic template baseline for primer optimization and computational correction. The published analysis was carried out like this. Reads were assigned to V, D and J genes according to IMGT and analyzed in immunoSEQ Analyzer, with only productive sequences retained. To calculate clonality, Shannon entropy was normalized by log2 of the number of productive unique sequences and then subtracted from one. Public and private clones were assessed among the 100 most prevalent clones of each patient and control. Clones were defined as Susac-specific when absent from the healthy and MS cohorts, from 1052 published viral clones and from other ImmuneACCESS disease sequences. TCRdb applied fastp at Q25 and MiXCR to the public reads, then kept only in-frame beta chains. Each entry is one CDR3 protein sequence, shown with its most common DNA and genes. V and J calls and clone size were set by TCRdb, not the authors. In this sample the table shows 250,000 to 300,000 distinct CDR3 sequences, approximately 91% of which occur a single time. The ten largest clones take up roughly 0.2% of the sample.

Sequencing was carried out using CD8+ T cells from PBMCs. The sequence derives from a human donor with multiple sclerosis.

The DNA reads as follows: TGCAGTGCTAGGGAGGGCCGAAGCTACGAGCAGTACTTC. Translation gives CSAREGRSYEQYF. The V and J genes are TRBV20-1 and TRBJ2-7, and the D gene may be TRBD2, 6 bases matching. The CDR3 measures 13 amino acids from cysteine to phenylalanine. Only the CDR3 DNA stays, 39 bases, in frame from base 1. V lost 3 bases and J lost 3 bases; the stretch between them is 12 bases long. Reading the germline V gene (reference sequence) gives CDR1 DFQATT and CDR2 SNEGSKA.